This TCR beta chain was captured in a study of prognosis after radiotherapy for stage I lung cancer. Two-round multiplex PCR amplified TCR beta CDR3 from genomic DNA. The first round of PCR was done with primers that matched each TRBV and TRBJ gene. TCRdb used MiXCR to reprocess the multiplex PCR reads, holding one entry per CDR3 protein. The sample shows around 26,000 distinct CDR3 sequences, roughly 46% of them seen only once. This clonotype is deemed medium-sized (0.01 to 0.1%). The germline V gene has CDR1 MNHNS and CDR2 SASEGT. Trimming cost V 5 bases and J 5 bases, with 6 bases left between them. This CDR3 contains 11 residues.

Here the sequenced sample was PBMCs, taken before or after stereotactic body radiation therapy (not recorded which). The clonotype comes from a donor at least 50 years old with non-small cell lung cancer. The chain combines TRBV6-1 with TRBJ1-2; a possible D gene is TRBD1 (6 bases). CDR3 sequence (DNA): TGTGCCAGCAGTACAGGGTATGGCTACACCTTC. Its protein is CASSTGYGYTF.